The T cell receptor beta chain described here comes from a study of CD8 T cells in Susac syndrome. Negative isolation yielded CD4+ and CD8+ T cells, and FACS enriched TEMRA cells. The germline V gene has CDR1 MGHRA and CDR2 YSYEKL. Trimming shortened V by 1 base and J by 4 bases, and 8 bases separated the two germline ends. The CDR3 covers 14 residues. Reverse transcription of roughly 0.5 to 1 ug RNA used random hexamers. The amplification used immunoSEQ multiplex PCR on TCR beta CDR3; it spanned 54 Vbeta and 13 Jbeta. TCRdb fed the immunoSEQ multiplex PCR reads into MiXCR, producing one record per CDR3 protein. The sample yields around 71,000 distinct CDR3 sequences, 96% seen once.

The origin of this receptor is a human donor with multiple sclerosis. The V and J genes are TRBV4-1 and TRBJ2-1; D remains ambiguous. Specimen: CD4+ T cells from PBMCs. CDR3 loop: CASSQVFLYNEQFF. The CDR3 nucleotides are TGCGCCAGCAGCCAAGTCTTCTTGTACAATGAGCAGTTCTTC.